This T cell receptor beta chain was sequenced during a study of blood T cell repertoires in COVID-19. Overall study: Spain, Italy and the United States supplied samples that represented acute and convalescent COVID-19. PBMCs, B-cell-depleted T cells, or T cells were the source of the cDNA or gDNA that made up the material.

Per the original methods: Reference gene primers were amplified, and this amplification served to estimate nucleated cell counts. The data were produced by immunoSEQ multiplex PCR, yet TCRdb's version contains in-frame clones alone and is incomplete. V and J calls and clone size are as listed in that table; D and trimming were resolved from the DNA. Among 85,000 to 110,000 clones listed, about 92% were seen once. This CDR3 has 17 residues. Germline values: CDR1 KGHDR, CDR2 SFDVKD. V shed 5 bases and J 4 bases; nucleotides not matched to a gene: 11. The clonotype originates from a woman older than 75 in a cohort sampled during active COVID-19. Sequencing was carried out using peripheral blood. The chain combines TRBV24-1 with TRBJ2-2, with 8 positions matching TRBD1. CDR3 DNA: TGTGCCACCAGTGGTAGGCCCGGGACAGGTACCACCGGGGAGCTGTTTTTT. This translates into CATSGRPGTGTTGELFF.